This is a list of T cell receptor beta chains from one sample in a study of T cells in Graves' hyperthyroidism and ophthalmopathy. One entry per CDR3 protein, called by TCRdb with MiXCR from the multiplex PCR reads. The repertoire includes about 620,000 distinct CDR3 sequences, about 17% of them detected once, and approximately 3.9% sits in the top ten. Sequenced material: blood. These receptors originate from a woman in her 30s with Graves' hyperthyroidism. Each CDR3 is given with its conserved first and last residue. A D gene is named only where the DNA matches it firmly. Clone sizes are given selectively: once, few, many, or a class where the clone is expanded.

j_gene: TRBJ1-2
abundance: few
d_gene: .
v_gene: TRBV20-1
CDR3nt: TGCAGTGCTAGAGCATCGGGACACACTAACACTTATAACTATGGCTACACCTTC
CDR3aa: CSARASGHTNTYNYGYTF

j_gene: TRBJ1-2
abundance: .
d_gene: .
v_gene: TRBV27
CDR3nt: TGTGCCAGCAGTCCCTACCTGGGGGTCCGGAGCTATGGCTACACCTTC
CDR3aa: CASSPYLGVRSYGYTF

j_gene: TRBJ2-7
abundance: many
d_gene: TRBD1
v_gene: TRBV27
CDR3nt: TGTGCCAGTCGGTCCCGGGACAGGGGCTACGAGCAGTACTTC
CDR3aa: CASRSRDRGYEQYF

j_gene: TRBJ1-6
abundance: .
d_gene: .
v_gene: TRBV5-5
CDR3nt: TGTGCCAGCAGCCTCTATATTAGGGGTGGTTCACCCCTCCACTTT
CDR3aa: CASSLYIRGGSPLHF

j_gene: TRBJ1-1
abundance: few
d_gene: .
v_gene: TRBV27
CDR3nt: TGTGCCAGCAGTTTAAGTCAGTCGAGGACTGAAGCTTTCTTT
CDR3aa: CASSLSQSRTEAFF

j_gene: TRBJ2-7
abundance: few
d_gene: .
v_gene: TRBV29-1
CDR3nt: TGCAGCGTTGAAGATAAGGGGTACGAGCAGTACTTC
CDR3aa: CSVEDKGYEQYF

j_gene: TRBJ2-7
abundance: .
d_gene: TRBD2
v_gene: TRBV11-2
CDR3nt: TGTGCCAGCAGCCATGCGACTAGCGGGAGGATGGAGCAGTACTTC
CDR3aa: CASSHATSGRMEQYF

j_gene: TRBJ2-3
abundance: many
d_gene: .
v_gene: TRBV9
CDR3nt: TGTGCCAGCAGCGTAGGGGGGTCTAGCACAGATACGCAGTATTTT
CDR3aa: CASSVGGSSTDTQYF

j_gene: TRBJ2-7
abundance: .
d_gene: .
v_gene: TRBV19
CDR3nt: TGTGCCAGTAGCACCCGCCTGACTGGAACTTACGAGCAGTACTTC
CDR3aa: CASSTRLTGTYEQYF

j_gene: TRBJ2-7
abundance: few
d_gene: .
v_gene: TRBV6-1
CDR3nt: TGTGCCAGCGTCTGGGGAGAGCCAGGCGAGCAGTACTTC
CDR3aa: CASVWGEPGEQYF

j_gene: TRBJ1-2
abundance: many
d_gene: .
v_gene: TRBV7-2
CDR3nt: TGTGCCAGCTCACGGGGGGGCTTCTATGGCTACACCTTC
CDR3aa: CASSRGGFYGYTF

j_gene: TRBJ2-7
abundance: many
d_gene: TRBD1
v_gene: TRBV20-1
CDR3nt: TGCAGTGCTGGACAGGGTCTGGTCTACGAGCAGTACTTC
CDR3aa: CSAGQGLVYEQYF

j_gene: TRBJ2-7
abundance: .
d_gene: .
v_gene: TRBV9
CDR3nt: TGTGCCAGCAGCGCGGGTTACTCCTACGAGCAGTACTTC
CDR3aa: CASSAGYSYEQYF

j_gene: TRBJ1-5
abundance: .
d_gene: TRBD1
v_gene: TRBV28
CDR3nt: TGTGCCAGCAGTTTTACAGGGGCGCGGAGCCAGCCCCAGCATTTT
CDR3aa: CASSFTGARSQPQHF

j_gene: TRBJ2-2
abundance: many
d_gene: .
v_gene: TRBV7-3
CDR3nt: TGTGCCAGCAGCATCGACACCGGGGAGCTGTTTTTT
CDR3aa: CASSIDTGELFF

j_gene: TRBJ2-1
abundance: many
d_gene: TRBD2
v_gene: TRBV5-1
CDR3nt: TGCGCCAGCAGCTTGCCAGGTAGCGGGCCTAGCTCCTACAATGAGCAGTTCTTC
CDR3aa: CASSLPGSGPSSYNEQFF

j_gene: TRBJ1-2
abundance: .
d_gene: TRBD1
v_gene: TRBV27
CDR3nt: TGTGCCAGCAGTAGGGGACAGCCCGATAGAGTCTATGGCTACACCTTC
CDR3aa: CASSRGQPDRVYGYTF

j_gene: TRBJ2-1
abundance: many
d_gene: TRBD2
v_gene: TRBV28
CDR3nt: TGTGCCAGCAGTAAGAGCGGGAGACAGTTCTTC
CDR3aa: CASSKSGRQFF

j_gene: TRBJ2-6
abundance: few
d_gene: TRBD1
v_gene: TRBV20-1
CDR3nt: TGCAGTGCTAACCAGGGGGCGCGAGGGGCCAACGTCCTGACTTTC
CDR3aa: CSANQGARGANVLTF

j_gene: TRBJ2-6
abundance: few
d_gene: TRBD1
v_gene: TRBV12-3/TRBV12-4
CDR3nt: TGTGCCAGCAGTATCATGACAGGGGGGGCCGGTAAGGCCAACGTCCTGACTTTC
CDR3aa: CASSIMTGGAGKANVLTF

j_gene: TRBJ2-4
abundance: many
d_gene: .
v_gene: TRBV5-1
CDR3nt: TGCGCCAGCAGCTCCCCCGGGGAGGTCGGGGACATTCAGTACTTC
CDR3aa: CASSSPGEVGDIQYF

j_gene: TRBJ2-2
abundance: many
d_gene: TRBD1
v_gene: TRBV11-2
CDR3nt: TGTGCCAGCAGCTTGAGACAGGGTGTCCCGAACACCGGGGAGCTGTTTTTT
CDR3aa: CASSLRQGVPNTGELFF

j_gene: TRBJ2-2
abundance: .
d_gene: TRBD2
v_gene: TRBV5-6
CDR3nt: TGTGCCAGCAGCGTAGGACTAGCGGGAGTGACCACCGGGGAGCTGTTTTTT
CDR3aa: CASSVGLAGVTTGELFF

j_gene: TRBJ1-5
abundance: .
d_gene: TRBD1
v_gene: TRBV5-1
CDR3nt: TGCGCCAGCAGCCCTGGGGGGACAGGGTTTTATCAGCCCCAGCATTTT
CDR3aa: CASSPGGTGFYQPQHF

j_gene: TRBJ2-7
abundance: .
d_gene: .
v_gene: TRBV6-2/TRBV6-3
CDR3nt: TGTGCCAGCAGTCCTCGGCGGATTACCCACGAGCAGTACTTC
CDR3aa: CASSPRRITHEQYF

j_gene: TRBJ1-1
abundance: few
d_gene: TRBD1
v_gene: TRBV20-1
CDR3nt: TGCAGTGCCAGACAGGGGTCTCGGGCTTTCTTT
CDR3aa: CSARQGSRAFF

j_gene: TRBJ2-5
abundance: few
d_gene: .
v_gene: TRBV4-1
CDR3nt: TGCGCCAGCAGCCAAAGATCGGAGCAGACCCAGTACTTC
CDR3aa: CASSQRSEQTQYF

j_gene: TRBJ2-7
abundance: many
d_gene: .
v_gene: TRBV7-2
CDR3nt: TGTGCCAGCAGCTTATTGAGAGGGACCTACGAGCAGTACTTC
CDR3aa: CASSLLRGTYEQYF

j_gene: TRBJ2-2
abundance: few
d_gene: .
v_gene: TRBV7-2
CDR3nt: TGTGCCAGCAGCTCAAACGCGAACACCGGGGAGCTGTTTTTT
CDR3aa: CASSSNANTGELFF

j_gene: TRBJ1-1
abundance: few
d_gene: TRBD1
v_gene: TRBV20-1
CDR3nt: TGCAGTGCTCCGCCCAGGACAGGACTGAACACTGAAGCTTTCTTT
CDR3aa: CSAPPRTGLNTEAFF